The rows below give T cell receptor beta chains drawn from one sample of a study of blood T cell repertoires in COVID-19. TCRdb's table, derived via immunoSEQ multiplex PCR, lists solely in-frame clones and lacks some. The sample shows a few hundred thousand clones, more than 70% of them seen only once. Source material: PBMCs or T cells enriched from blood (not recorded which). These receptors were obtained from a woman between 18 and 29 years old who had recovered from COVID-19. CDR3s include the opening cysteine and the closing phenylalanine or tryptophan. The D gene is left open where the match is weak. Size values are once, few and many counts, or a class for expanded clones, and some rows have none.

>NA|NA|TRBV5-6|TRBJ1-2
TGTGCCAGCAGCTTGGCACGGAACTATGGCTACACCTTC
CASSLARNYGYTF
>NA|NA|TRBV11-1|TRBJ2-1
TGTGCCAGCAGCGCTAATCGGGATGAGCAGTTCTTC
CASSANRDEQFF
>NA|TRBD1|TRBV11-2|TRBJ1-2
TGTGCCAGCAGTTCAGGGGGAACTAACTATGGCTACACCTTC
CASSSGGTNYGYTF
>NA|NA|TRBV10-3|TRBJ2-1
TGTGCCATCAGTGAGTCTGGTTGGAGCTACAATGAGCAGTTCTTC
CAISESGWSYNEQFF
>once|NA|TRBV2|TRBJ1-2
TGTGCCAGCGCTAACCCTCTACGGTCCCGCTATGGCTACACCTTC
CASANPLRSRYGYTF
>NA|TRBD1|TRBV19|TRBJ1-5
TGTGCCAGTAGTATCGGACAGGGCAATCAGCCCCAGCATTTT
CASSIGQGNQPQHF
>NA|NA|TRBV5-8|TRBJ1-5
TGTGCCAGCAGCCCGAGACAGGCTGTCAATCAGCCCCAGCATTTT
CASSPRQAVNQPQHF
>NA|NA|TRBV20-1|TRBJ1-2
TGCAGTGCTAGTATCTTTGGCGGCTACACCTTC
CSASIFGGYTF
>NA|NA|TRBV4-1|TRBJ2-1
TGCGCCAGCAGCCAAGATTCAAGGGGCCGGTTCTTC
CASSQDSRGRFF
>NA|NA|TRBV9|TRBJ2-5
TGTGCCAGCAGCACCCAGCAGGTTGAGACCCAGTACTTC
CASSTQQVETQYF
>NA|TRBD1|TRBV5-1|TRBJ1-2
TGCGCCAGCAGCTTGGGAACCGGGACAGGGTTTGGCTACACCTTC
CASSLGTGTGFGYTF
>few|NA|TRBV9|TRBJ1-1
TGTGCCAGCAGCGTAGGTCCAGGAGGGAACACTGAAGCTTTCTTT
CASSVGPGGNTEAFF
>NA|NA|TRBV19|TRBJ1-1
TGTGCCAGTAGGCTACCGGGACTCATGAACACTGAAGCTTTCTTT
CASRLPGLMNTEAFF
>NA|NA|TRBV4-1|TRBJ1-4
TGCGCCAGCAGCCATAACGAAGGGGAAACTAATGAAAAACTGTTTTTT
CASSHNEGETNEKLFF
>few|TRBD2|TRBV4-1|TRBJ2-1
TGCGCCAGCAGCCAAAAACCTAGCGGGGGGCCCATCCTCAGCTCCTACAATGAGCAGTTCTTC
CASSQKPSGGPILSSYNEQFF
>NA|NA|TRBV5-1|TRBJ1-1
TGCGCCAGCAGCTACGACACCATGAACACTGAAGCTTTCTTT
CASSYDTMNTEAFF
>few|NA|TRBV18|TRBJ1-4
TGTGCCAGCTCACCACCGGGGGCAGGAACTAATGAAAAACTGTTTTTT
CASSPPGAGTNEKLFF
>NA|TRBD2|TRBV10-2|TRBJ2-3
TGCGCCAGCAGGACTAGCCAACTTGCAGATACGCAGTATTTT
CASRTSQLADTQYF
>NA|TRBD2|TRBV19|TRBJ2-3
TGTGCCAGTAGTACACCGGGACTAGCAGATACGCAGTATTTT
CASSTPGLADTQYF
>NA|NA|TRBV6-1|TRBJ2-2
TGTGCCAGCAGTGAAGAGGGAGGGGGAACCGGGGAGCTGTTTTTT
CASSEEGGGTGELFF
>NA|TRBD1|TRBV11-2|TRBJ2-2
TGTGCCAGCAGCTCCGGGACAGAAACGAACACCGGGGAGCTGTTTTTT
CASSSGTETNTGELFF
>NA|NA|TRBV5-1|TRBJ2-3
TGCGCCAGCAGCTCCCTCCCACTAGACAGGTACGGGGCAGATACGCAGTATTTT
CASSSLPLDRYGADTQYF
>once|TRBD2|TRBV4-1|TRBJ2-7
TGCGCCAGCAGCCAAGTAGCGGGACCGAGAAATTACTACGAGCAGTACTTC
CASSQVAGPRNYYEQYF
>NA|NA|TRBV10-1|TRBJ2-5
TGCGCCAGCAGTGACCGGGACACCCAAGAGACCCAGTACTTC
CASSDRDTQETQYF
>NA|TRBD2|TRBV19|TRBJ2-1
TGTGCCAGTAGTATAGCACTCGGAGCTAGCGGATTCTACAATGAGCAGTTCTTC
CASSIALGASGFYNEQFF
>NA|NA|TRBV21-1|TRBJ1-5
TGTGCCAGCAGCAAACACCAGACAGGGGGCGATCAGCCCCAGCATTTT
CASSKHQTGGDQPQHF
>NA|NA|TRBV19|TRBJ2-7
TGTGCCAGTAGCCTCGAGGGGTCTAGCGAGTCCTACGAGCAGTACTTC
CASSLEGSSESYEQYF
>NA|TRBD1|TRBV5-1|TRBJ1-1
TGCGCCAGCAGCCCTGGGGACAGGGGGCGGGTCACTGAAGCTTTCTTT
CASSPGDRGRVTEAFF
>NA|TRBD1|TRBV4-3|TRBJ1-1
TGCGCCAGCAGCCAAGAAGAAGGGGGCTCGATAACTGAAGCTTTCTTT
CASSQEEGGSITEAFF
>NA|NA|TRBV30|TRBJ1-1
TGTGCCTGGAGTGTAACCTCCGGGGTCCTATCTGAAGCTTTCTTT
CAWSVTSGVLSEAFF
>NA|TRBD2|TRBV9|TRBJ2-3
TGTGCCAGCAGCGTAACCCTAGCGGGGGCCAGGGATACGCAGTATTTT
CASSVTLAGARDTQYF
>few|TRBD1|TRBV6-2/TRBV6-3|TRBJ1-5
TGTGCCAGCAGTTACCTAAAGGGGGCAAAAAACCAGCCCCAGCATTTT
CASSYLKGAKNQPQHF